This T cell receptor (beta chain) was obtained from a study of cytomegalovirus exposure and HLA in healthy donors. The wider study: Unique TCR beta sequences numbering some 120 million came from 150 million to 200 million T cells in an earlier analysis. Genotyping showed around 80% of some 400 donors falling in the Caucasian-associated ancestry cluster.

Trimming took 4 bases from V and 6 from J; bases not matched to a gene: 8. Looked up from germline, CDR1 is KGHSH and CDR2 is LQKENI. This CDR3 has 15 amino acids. 60 Vbeta and 13 Jbeta primers were used in PCR. Only in-frame clones appear in the TCRdb table, and some are missing; sequencing was by immunoSEQ multiplex PCR. The sample comprises 200,000 to 300,000 clones, around 80% of which are singletons, and 8% rests with the top ten. Nominal health characterized the donors when sampled, though unrecorded immune exposures were likely. The sequence was collected from a woman aged 60 to 75 in good health and CMV-seropositive. The V call is TRBV18, the J call TRBJ2-1; the match to TRBD2 covers 8 bases. The sequenced material came from PBMCs. CDR3 nucleotides: TGTGCCAGCTCACAGGTAGCGGGAAGTCCCAATGAGCAGTTCTTC. Translated, it gives CASSQVAGSPNEQFF.